The next 21 T cell receptor beta chains were all read from a single sample in a study of blood T cells in healthy people across ages. Then a second PCR, running about 7 to 11 cycles, was carried out with a sample-barcoded 5' primer and a J-beta primer mix. TCRdb reprocessed the 5' RACE reads via MiXCR and lists one record per CDR3 protein. Among under 2,000,000 distinct CDR3 sequences listed, about 50% were seen once. What was sequenced was blood. All receptors come from a middle-aged woman in good health.

The CDR3 reads CSASSGPGGRETQYF. CDR3 coding DNA: TGCAGTGCTAGTAGCGGGCCAGGGGGCCGAGAGACCCAGTACTTC. This rearrangement joins TRBV20-1 to TRBJ2-5, with D possibly being TRBD1 (8 bases). The germline V and J ends were trimmed by 3 bases and 4 bases, with 18 bases remaining between them. CDR1 and CDR2 from the germline V gene are DFQATT and SNEGSKA (reference sequence). The CDR3 length is 15 residues.

The CDR3 sequence: CASSLVGTGDHRNEKLFF. The CDR3, as DNA: TGTGCCAGCAGCTTAGTGGGGACAGGGGATCATCGTAATGAAAAACTGTTTTTT. The chain has TRBV7-2 and TRBJ1-4; 10 bases are shared with TRBD1. This CDR3 has 18 amino acids. Germline V gene lookup returns CDR1 SGHTA and CDR2 FQGNSA. The trim removed 1 base at V and 4 bases at J, leaving 9 bases unmatched.

CDR3 sequence: CSVDSGRKINEQFF. The CDR3 DNA reads as TGCAGCGTTGACTCCGGCCGGAAGATCAATGAGCAGTTCTTC. The J gene is TRBJ2-1, the V gene TRBV29-1; D is unclear. The ends were cut back, 3 bases at V and 6 bases at J, with 15 bases in the middle. The germline V gene encodes CDR1 SQVTM and CDR2 ANQGSEA. The CDR3 has 14 residues.

Only one count was recorded for this clonotype. The CDR3 sequence is CANPGQGKTQYF. DNA for the CDR3: TGTGCCAACCCAGGACAGGGGAAGACCCAGTACTTC. V is TRBV21-1 and J is TRBJ2-7; the table's D call of TRBD1 was not tested on the DNA. The assigned J gene may be wrong: the sequence end matches TRBJ2-5 better. TRBV21-1 is classified as a pseudogene. The CDR3 runs 12 residues.

The chain recombines TRBV4-1 with TRBJ1-4; 9 nucleotides agree with TRBD1. CDR1 is MGHRA, CDR2 YSYEKL, per germline. V gave up 0 bases and J gave up 7 bases; unmatched junction bases: 9. The CDR3 consists of 17 residues. The CDR3 protein is CASSQDRTGTGREKLFF. The CDR3 DNA follows: TGCGCCAGCAGCCAAGATCGTACCGGGACAGGGCGTGAAAAACTGTTTTTT.

The chain uses TRBV11-1 and TRBJ2-7; TRBD2 aligns across 9 bases. The CDR3 is 15 amino acids. Trimming cost V 1 base and J 2 bases; bases outside gene matches: 3. CDR1 and CDR2 (germline): SGHAT, FQDESV (reference sequence). DNA of the CDR3: TGTGCCAGCAGCTTAGAGGCTAGCGGGGCCTACGAGCAGTACTTC. Residues: CASSLEASGAYEQYF.

This clonotype occurred a few times. The V and J genes are TRBV11-2 and TRBJ2-5; no definite D call. In germline, CDR1 is SGHAT, CDR2 FQNNGV. Trimming cost V 7 bases and J 1 base, with 16 bases left between them. This CDR3 contains 15 residues. Here the CDR3 reads CASTGRTLLQETQYF. The CDR3 DNA is TGTGCCAGCACCGGACGGACGTTGCTCCAAGAGACCCAGTACTTC.

This chain joins TRBV7-2 and TRBJ2-1; TRBD2 is a possible D gene (7 bases). Germline V lookup: CDR1 SGHTA, CDR2 FQGNSA. The V end lost 1 base, the J end lost 8 bases, and 21 bases lay between the germline ends. The CDR3 consists of 17 residues. CDR3 in amino acids: CASSLGPAGALGDEQFF. Written as DNA, the CDR3 is TGTGCCAGCAGCTTAGGCCCCGCGGGGGCACTGGGAGATGAGCAGTTCTTC.

This chain links TRBV27 with TRBJ2-3; possible D gene TRBD1, 6 bases. CDR1 is MNHEY and CDR2 is SMNVEV in the germline V gene (reference sequence). V was trimmed by 3 bases and J by 3 bases, leaving 19 bases between them. CDR3 size: 17 residues. CDR3 in amino acids: CASSFETGSYSTDTQYF. Written as DNA, the CDR3 is TGTGCCAGCAGTTTTGAAACAGGGAGCTATAGTACAGATACGCAGTATTTT.

This clonotype turned up a few times. As DNA, the CDR3 is TGTGCCAGCAGCTTAGATCCCAGGAGCTATGGCTACACCTTC. Its translation: CASSLDPRSYGYTF. The chain employs TRBV7-2 and TRBJ1-2; D is unresolved. V lost 1 base and J lost 4, with 10 bases in between. From germline, CDR1 is SGHTA and CDR2 FQGNSA. CDR3 length: 14 residues.

This chain joins TRBV6-6 and TRBJ1-2, with no clear D. Trimming pared 5 bases from V and 2 bases from J, leaving 12 bases between. Germline-derived CDR1 and CDR2 are MNHNY and SVGAGI (reference sequence). The CDR3 length is 14 residues. This CDR3 reads CASSEPRENYGYTF. In DNA form, the CDR3 reads TGTGCCAGCAGTGAGCCTCGGGAAAACTATGGCTACACCTTC.

The chain links TRBV27 to TRBJ2-7; D is ambiguous. In germline, CDR1 is MNHEY, CDR2 SMNVEV (reference sequence). CDR3 length: 12 residues. Trimming took off 7 bases at V and 1 base at J, with 8 bases between the two ends. DNA of the CDR3: TGTGCCAGCAAGAAGGGATCCTACGAGCAGTACTTC. Its protein is CASKKGSYEQYF.

The rearrangement uses TRBV3-1 and TRBJ2-1, with 8 bases fitting TRBD1. The J segment lost 3 bases and the V segment lost 1 base, leaving 5 bases of the junction unmatched. This CDR3 contains 16 residues. Germline CDR1 reads LGHDT; CDR2 reads YNNKEL (reference sequence). CDR3 loop: CASSQGTGIGYNEQFF. CDR3 sequence (DNA): TGTGCCAGCAGCCAAGGGACAGGGATCGGCTACAATGAGCAGTTCTTC.

This clonotype was found once. With a much larger clone just one base away, this may be a read error. This sequence joins TRBV29-1 and TRBJ2-1; TRBD1 is a possible D gene (6 bases). Germline V gene data show CDR1 as SQVTM and CDR2 as ANQGSEA. Trimming took off 5 bases at V and 5 bases at J, with 16 bases between the two ends. CDR3 length: 14 residues. CDR3 sequence (DNA): TGCAGCGTTCCCCCCTCAAGGGGGAACAATGAGCAGTTCTTC. Translated, it gives CSVPPSRGNNEQFF.

The genes are TRBV18 and TRBJ2-1; D uncertain. Trimming removed 3 bases from V and 6 bases from J, with 12 bases in between. Per germline, CDR1 KGHSH and CDR2 LQKENI. The CDR3 covers 14 residues. In DNA form, the CDR3 reads TGTGCCAGCTCACCCCCGTGGAGCGCCAATGAGCAGTTCTTC. As protein: CASSPPWSANEQFF. Using reference TRBV18 and TRBJ2-1 for the parts outside the CDR3, the full variable domain is NAGVMQNPRHLVRRRGQEARLRCSPMKGHSHVYWYRQLPEEGLKFMVYLQKENIIDESGMPKERFSAEFPKEGPSILRIQQVVRGDSAAYFCASSPPWSANEQFFGPGTRLTVL.

This clonotype was picked up one time. The chain is built from TRBV29-1 and TRBJ2-7, with D tentatively TRBD1 (5 bases). Germline CDR1 reads SQVTM; CDR2 reads ANQGSEA. Trimming shortened V by 4 bases and J by 0 bases, and 13 bases separated the two germline ends. The length of the CDR3 is 14 residues. CDR3 region: CSVVRTSSSYEQYF. The DNA for the CDR3 is TGCAGCGTTGTACGGACATCTAGCTCCTACGAGCAGTACTTC.

This clonotype was detected once. The chain carries TRBV25-1 and TRBJ1-4; D call uncertain. CDR3 size: 14 residues. Germline CDR1 reads MGHDK; CDR2 reads SYGVNS. V was shortened by 8 bases and J by 6 bases, with 16 bases between the two germline ends. CDR3 protein: CASVGEGDYEKLFF. In nucleotides, the CDR3 is TGTGCCAGCGTCGGGGAGGGTGACTATGAAAAACTGTTTTTT. The complete variable domain, with remaining parts taken from reference TRBV25-1 and TRBJ1-4, reads EADIYQTPRYLVIGTGKKITLECSQTMGHDKMYWYQQDPGMELHLIHYSYGVNSTEKGDLSSESTVSRIRTEHFPLTLESARPSHTSQYLCASVGEGDYEKLFFGSGTQLSVL.

This clonotype was seen more than once but under ten times. This chain connects TRBV4-2 to TRBJ1-6, with 9 bases that match TRBD1. CDR3 length equals 15 residues. CDR1 is LGHNA and CDR2 is YNFKEQ in the germline V gene. Trimming at V came to 3 bases and at J to 9 bases, leaving 6 bases not matched to a gene. CDR3 residues: CASSQPGQGFSPLHF. The CDR3 DNA reads TGTGCCAGCAGCCAGCCGGGACAGGGATTTTCACCCCTCCACTTT.

This clonotype appeared a few times. The chain links TRBV6-2 or TRBV6-3 to TRBJ2-5; possibly TRBD2 for D (5 bases). The CDR3 has 15 amino acids. With 6 bases removed from V and 5 bases from J, the gap between germline ends came to 19 bases. Germline V gene data show CDR1 as MNHEY and CDR2 as SVGEGT. This chain's CDR3 is CASSSTAHWRETQYF. CDR3 coding DNA: TGTGCCAGCAGCTCCACCGCCCATTGGAGGGAGACCCAGTACTTC.

The chain joins TRBV12-3 or TRBV12-4 to TRBJ2-5; D may correspond to TRBD1 or TRBD2 (6 bases each). The CDR3 totals 15 residues. Deletions cut 2 bases from V and 7 bases from J, with 17 bases between. The CDR3 region is CASSLSVRGPGTQYF. The CDR3 coding sequence is TGTGCCAGCAGTTTATCTGTCCGGGGGCCGGGGACCCAGTACTTC.

The V gene is TRBV5-1, the J gene TRBJ2-5; either TRBD1 or TRBD2 may supply D (5 bases each). Germline V gives CDR1 SGHRS, CDR2 YFSETQ. V shed 0 bases and J shed 9 bases, with 24 bases lying between them. The CDR3 extends over 17 amino acids. In DNA form, the CDR3 reads TGCGCCAGCAGCTTGGGGGGGTTCGGGCCCACCTCTGGGGCCCAGTACTTC. Translating it yields CASSLGGFGPTSGAQYF.